This record looks at one TCR beta chain sequence and its context. The data were taken from a study of OX40 agonist ivuxolimab in advanced cancers. Clones were read by immunoSEQ multiplex PCR, and TCRdb kept only the in-frame ones, dropping some. This table has about 16,000 clones, 80% to 95% appearing once. This clonotype was obtained from an adult with an advanced solid tumor such as melanoma, head and neck, liver or kidney cancer. The sequencing used CD4+ or CD8+ T cells sorted from blood, collected in a trial of the OX40 agonist ivuxolimab.

CDR3 nucleotide sequence: TGTGCCAGCAGTTACGGACTAGCGGGGGGCAATGAGCAGTTCTTC. Amino acid sequence: CASSYGLAGGNEQFF. V gene TRBV6-6 combines with J gene TRBJ2-1, with 14 bases lining up with TRBD2. From germline, CDR1 is MNHNY and CDR2 SVGAGI (reference sequence). Trimming took 2 bases from V and 6 from J; bases not matched to a gene: 0. The CDR3 consists of 15 residues.